This T cell receptor beta chain comes out of a study of blood T cell repertoires in COVID-19. Turning to the study itself: In each case, the material was cDNA or gDNA derived from T cells, B-cell-depleted T cells, or PBMCs.

Produced via immunoSEQ multiplex PCR; TCRdb's table is partial and in-frame only. The sample carries about 80,000 clones, about four fifths recorded once. Comments on this clone: A far larger clone is one base from this, pointing to a likely read error.

The V end lost 4 bases, the J end lost 2 bases, and 2 bases lay between the germline ends. This CDR3 contains 11 residues. Germline V CDR1 and CDR2: SGHDT, YYEEEE. This receptor was identified in a human donor in a cohort sampled during active COVID-19. Material: peripheral blood. The rearrangement links TRBV5-6 to TRBJ2-3; D is unclear. The CDR3 sequence is CASSLTDTQYF. The CDR3, as DNA: TGTGCCAGCAGCCTCACAGATACGCAGTATTTT. The full variable domain, rest sourced from reference TRBV5-6 and TRBJ2-3, is DAGVTQSPTHLIKTRGQQVTLRCSPKSGHDTVSWYQQALGQGPQFIFQYYEEEERQRGNFPDRFSGHQFPNYSSELNVNALLLGDSALYLCASSLTDTQYFGPGTRLTVL.